This T cell receptor beta chain was captured by sequencing in a study of regulatory T cells in long-lasting Graves disease. Study as a whole: A definition of persistent Graves' disease required over 5 years of antithyroid drugs plus positive TSH receptor antibodies.

Arm-PCR with iRepertoire HTBI primers amplified the CDR3 regions for these TCR beta libraries. A single record per CDR3 protein comes from TCRdb applying MiXCR to the multiplex PCR reads. The sample contains about 310,000 distinct CDR3 sequences, approximately 20% of which appear only once. Time point in this sample: persistent/refractory GD, antithyroid drugs over 5 years with positive TRAb. There was RNA extracted from PBMCs, and the TCR library was made from it. From each patient, around 9 milliliters of peripheral blood was drawn and collected into an EDTA anticoagulant tube. This clonotype was seen more than once but under ten times. Its antigen is as yet unknown. The study, taken as a whole, reports: Persistent Graves' patients showed reduced TCR diversity versus newly diagnosed patients. TRBV28, TRBJ1-2 and TRBJ2-5 were segments that persistent disease favored.

Germline loops: CDR1 MNHNS, CDR2 SASEGT. V lost 10 bases and J lost 4; bases outside the gene matches: 9. The CDR3 covers 13 residues. The sequence was collected from a female donor with Graves disease. V and J are TRBV6-1 and TRBJ2-7, with 8 bases aligning to TRBD2. Here the sequenced sample was peripheral blood mononuclear cells (PBMCs), taken when the disease was refractory, from a patient treated with antithyroid drugs. The CDR3 DNA sequence: TGTGCCACCCTGGGAGCGGGAGAGTACGAGCAGTACTTC. As protein: CATLGAGEYEQYF.